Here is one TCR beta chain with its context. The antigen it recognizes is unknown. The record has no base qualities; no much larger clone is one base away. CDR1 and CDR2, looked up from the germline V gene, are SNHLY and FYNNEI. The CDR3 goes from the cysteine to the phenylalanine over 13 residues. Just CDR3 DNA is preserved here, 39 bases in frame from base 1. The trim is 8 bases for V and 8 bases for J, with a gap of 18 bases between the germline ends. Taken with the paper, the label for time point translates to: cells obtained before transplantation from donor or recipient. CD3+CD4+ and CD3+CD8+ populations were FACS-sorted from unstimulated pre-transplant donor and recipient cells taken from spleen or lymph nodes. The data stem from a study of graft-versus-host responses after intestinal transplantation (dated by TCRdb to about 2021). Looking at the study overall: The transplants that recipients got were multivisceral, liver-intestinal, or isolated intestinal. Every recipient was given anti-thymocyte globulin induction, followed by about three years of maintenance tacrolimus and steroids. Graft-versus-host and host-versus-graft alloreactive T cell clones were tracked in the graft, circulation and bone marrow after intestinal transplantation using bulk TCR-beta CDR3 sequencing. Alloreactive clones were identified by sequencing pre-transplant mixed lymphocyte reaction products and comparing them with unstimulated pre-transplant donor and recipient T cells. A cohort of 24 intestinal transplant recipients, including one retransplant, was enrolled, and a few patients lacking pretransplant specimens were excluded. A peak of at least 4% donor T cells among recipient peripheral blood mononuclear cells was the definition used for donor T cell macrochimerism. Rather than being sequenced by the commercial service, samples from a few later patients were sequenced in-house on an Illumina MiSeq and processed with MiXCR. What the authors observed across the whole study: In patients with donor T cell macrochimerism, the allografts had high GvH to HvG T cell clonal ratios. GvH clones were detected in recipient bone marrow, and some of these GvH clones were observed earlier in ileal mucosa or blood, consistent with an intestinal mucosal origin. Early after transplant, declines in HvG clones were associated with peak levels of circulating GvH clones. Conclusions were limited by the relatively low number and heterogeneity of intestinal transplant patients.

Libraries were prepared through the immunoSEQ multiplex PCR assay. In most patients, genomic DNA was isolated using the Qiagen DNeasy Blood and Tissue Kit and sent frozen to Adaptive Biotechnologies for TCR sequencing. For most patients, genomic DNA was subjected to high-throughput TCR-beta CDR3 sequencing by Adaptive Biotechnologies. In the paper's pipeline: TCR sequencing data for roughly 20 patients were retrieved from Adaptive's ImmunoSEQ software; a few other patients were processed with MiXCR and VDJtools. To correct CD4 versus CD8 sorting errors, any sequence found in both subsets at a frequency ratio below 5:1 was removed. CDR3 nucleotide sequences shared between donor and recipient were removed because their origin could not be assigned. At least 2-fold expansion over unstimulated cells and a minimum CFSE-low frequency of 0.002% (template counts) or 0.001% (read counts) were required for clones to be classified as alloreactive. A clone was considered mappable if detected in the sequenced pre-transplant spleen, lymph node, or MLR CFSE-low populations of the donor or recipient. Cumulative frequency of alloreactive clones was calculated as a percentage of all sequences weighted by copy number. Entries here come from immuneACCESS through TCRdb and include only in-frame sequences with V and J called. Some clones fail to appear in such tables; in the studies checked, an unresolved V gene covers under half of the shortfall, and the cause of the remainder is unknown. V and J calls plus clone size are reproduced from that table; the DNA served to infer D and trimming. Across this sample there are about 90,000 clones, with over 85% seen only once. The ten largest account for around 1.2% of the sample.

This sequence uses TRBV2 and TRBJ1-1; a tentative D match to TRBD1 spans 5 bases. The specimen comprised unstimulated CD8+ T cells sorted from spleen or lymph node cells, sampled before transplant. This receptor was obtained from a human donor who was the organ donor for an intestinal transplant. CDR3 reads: CASPRWGGSEAFF. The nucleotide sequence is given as TGTGCCAGCCCCCGGTGGGGGGGATCCGAAGCTTTCTTT.